This passage covers 14 T cell receptor beta chains from one sample sequenced in a study of T cell repertoires in aging, cancer and after chemotherapy. Rearranged V-D-J TRB sequences were amplified with a mixed TRB-A/B primer pool. Each CDR3 protein is one row after TCRdb ran MiXCR on the multiplex PCR reads. The table has around 9,000 distinct CDR3 sequences, approximately 30% seen once. TCR beta rearrangements were amplified from peripheral blood genomic DNA. Sequenced: blood. Receptors originate from a human donor in good health.

This clonotype appeared once. The V gene is TRBV7-3, the J gene TRBJ2-3, with a tentative D call TRBD1 (5 bases). The CDR3 runs 16 residues. Germline-derived CDR1 and CDR2 are SGHTA and FQGTGA. V was shortened by 4 bases and J by 5 bases, with 19 bases between the two germline ends. The DNA for the CDR3 is TGTGCCAGCAGCTCCCAAGGGGCCAGGGCCGAAGATACGCAGTATTTT. Protein product: CASSSQGARAEDTQYF.

This clonotype occurred a few times. The rearrangement links TRBV27 to TRBJ1-5; D perhaps matches TRBD1 (5 bases). V was trimmed by 5 bases and J by 2 bases, leaving 10 bases between them. CDR3 length: 14 residues. From germline, CDR1 is MNHEY and CDR2 SMNVEV (reference sequence). The DNA for the CDR3 is TGTGCCAGCAGTCTGATGGGGCGCAATCAGCCCCAGCATTTT. Its translation is CASSLMGRNQPQHF.

CDR3 bases: TGTGCCAGCTCACTTACAGGGGCCTCCTACGAGCAGTACTTC. It yields the protein CASSLTGASYEQYF. The rearrangement joins TRBV18 to TRBJ2-7; TRBD1 matches at 7 bases. Losses at the gene ends were 4 bases for V and 0 bases for J; bases not matched to a gene: 3. The CDR3 totals 14 residues. Germline V CDR1 and CDR2: KGHSH, LQKENI. Together with reference TRBV18 and TRBJ2-7, the CDR3 gives the full variable domain: NAGVMQNPRHLVRRRGQEARLRCSPMKGHSHVYWYRQLPEEGLKFMVYLQKENIIDESGMPKERFSAEFPKEGPSILRIQQVVRGDSAAYFCASSLTGASYEQYFGPGTRLTVT.

This clonotype was detected only a few times. The chain couples TRBV7-9 to TRBJ2-7, with D perhaps TRBD2 (6 bases). The V gene lost 2 bases and the J gene lost 7 bases, with 12 bases spanning the gap. This CDR3 is 13 amino acids long. Germline-derived CDR1 and CDR2 are SEHNR and FQNEAQ (reference sequence). The CDR3 loop reads CASSLTGVGEQYF. Here the CDR3 DNA reads TGTGCCAGCAGCTTAACGGGAGTGGGGGAGCAGTACTTC.

This chain uses TRBV5-6 with TRBJ2-5, with a possible D match to TRBD1 (6 bases). This CDR3 comprises 14 residues. Per the germline V gene, CDR1 is SGHDT and CDR2 is YYEEEE. Trimming took off 3 bases at V and 5 bases at J, with 14 bases between the two ends. The CDR3 spells CASSYSGVEETQYF. CDR3 DNA: TGTGCCAGCAGCTATTCAGGGGTAGAGGAGACCCAGTACTTC.

This clonotype was recorded a few times. The chain couples TRBV6-5 to TRBJ2-7; a weak D match, TRBD1 (5 bases). Germline V gene data show CDR1 as MNHEY and CDR2 as SVGAGI. The CDR3 covers 13 residues. V gave up 0 bases and J gave up 2 bases, with 5 bases separating them. The CDR3 spells CASSYSDTYEQYF. CDR3 coding DNA: TGTGCCAGCAGTTACTCGGACACCTACGAGCAGTACTTC.

The gene calls are TRBV12-3 or TRBV12-4 and TRBJ1-6, with 7 bases identical to TRBD1. Trimming took 3 bases from V and 0 from J; bases not matched to a gene: 11. There are 19 residues in the CDR3. The CDR3 DNA follows: TGTGCCAGCAGTTTTGGGCGACAGGGCTCGAGCTCCTATAATTCACCCCTCCACTTT. Its protein product is CASSFGRQGSSSYNSPLHF.

The rearrangement joins TRBV28 to TRBJ2-4; 7 bases agree with TRBD1. The CDR3 runs to 18 residues. The junction had 16 bases not matched to a gene; V was cut back by 5 bases and J by 3 bases. CDR1 and CDR2 (germline): MDHEN, SYDVKM. CDR3 bases: TGTGCCAGCAGTGTTACATCTTTCTCCGGGACAGTCAAAAACATTCAGTACTTC. Translating it yields CASSVTSFSGTVKNIQYF. Variable domain in full (rest from reference TRBV28 and TRBJ2-4): DVKVTQSSRYLVKRTGEKVFLECVQDMDHENMFWYRQDPGLGLRLIYFSYDVKMKEKGDIPEGYSVSREKKERFSLILESASTNQTSMYLCASSVTSFSGTVKNIQYFGAGTRLSVL.

This clonotype has only one observation. A junction end diverges from the germline sequence, so it may reflect a read error. V and J are TRBV15 and TRBJ2-3; 8 nucleotides line up with TRBD1. In germline, CDR1 is LNHNV, CDR2 YYDKDF (reference sequence). The CDR3 runs 16 residues. The CDR3 sequence: CATSRGTGTSTDTRYF. The CDR3 bases are TGTGCCACCAGCCGAGGGACAGGCACTAGCACAGATACGCGGTATTTT.

This clonotype was seen a handful of times. The chain has TRBV7-2 and TRBJ1-2; D remains ambiguous. Germline V gene lookup returns CDR1 SGHTA and CDR2 FQGNSA. This CDR3 region has 12 residues. The V end was cut by 5 bases, the J end by 0 bases, with 4 bases between. The DNA for the CDR3 is TGTGCCAGCAGCATCGCTAACTATGGCTACACCTTC. It codes for CASSIANYGYTF.

This clonotype was detected only a few times. The CDR3 bases are TGTGCCAGCAGTTTTCACAACACCGGGGAGCTGTTTTTT. Its protein is CASSFHNTGELFF. V and J are TRBV28 and TRBJ2-2; D is undetermined. The CDR3 spans 13 residues. The V gene's germline CDR1 is MDHEN and CDR2 SYDVKM. Trimming cost V 3 bases and J 2 bases, with 4 bases left between them. The complete variable domain, with remaining parts taken from reference TRBV28 and TRBJ2-2, reads DVKVTQSSRYLVKRTGEKVFLECVQDMDHENMFWYRQDPGLGLRLIYFSYDVKMKEKGDIPEGYSVSREKKERFSLILESASTNQTSMYLCASSFHNTGELFFGEGSRLTVL.

This clonotype came up a few times. The chain carries TRBV11-3 and TRBJ2-3, with TRBD2 identical over 13 bases. CDR3 length: 16 amino acids. CDR1 is SGHNT and CDR2 is YENEEA in the germline V gene. With V trimmed by 3 bases and J by 3 bases, 3 bases remained unmatched. The CDR3 region has the DNA TGTGCCAGCAGCTTGGGACTAGCGGGAAGGACAGATACGCAGTATTTT. Encoded protein: CASSLGLAGRTDTQYF.

This clonotype came up a few times. The V and J genes are TRBV20-1 and TRBJ1-5, with 7 bases matching TRBD1. The CDR3 is 14 residues long. The germline gives CDR1 DFQATT, CDR2 SNEGSKA (reference sequence). V shed 3 bases, J shed 6 bases, and the junction held 8 bases outside the gene matches. CDR3 DNA sequence: TGCAGTGCTAGCCGGACAGGACCGGGTCAGCCCCAGCATTTT. Translation: CSASRTGPGQPQHF.

The rearrangement links TRBV28 to TRBJ1-5; 8 bases fit TRBD1. This CDR3 is 15 amino acids long. With V trimmed by 6 bases and J by 9 bases, 13 bases remained unmatched. Looked up from germline, CDR1 is MDHEN and CDR2 is SYDVKM. CDR3 in amino acids: CASSLTRDRLRPQHF. Written as DNA, the CDR3 is TGTGCCAGCAGCCTTACACGGGACAGGCTGCGGCCCCAGCATTTT.